This is a list of T cell receptor beta chains from one sample in a study of T cells in Graves' hyperthyroidism and ophthalmopathy. TCRdb fed the multiplex PCR reads into MiXCR, producing one record per CDR3 protein. The data hold around 350,000 distinct CDR3 sequences, with over 12% observed a single time. Sequencing used blood. These receptors all stem from an older woman with Graves' ophthalmopathy. Each CDR3 is given without its conserved first and last residue. Fields, in order: V gene, CDR3 protein.

>TRBV18
ASSRTAYNEQF
>TRBV27
ASGRVNQPQH
>TRBV29-1
SVEEAGRVQY
>TRBV6-2/TRBV6-3
ASSYDGRWGSYNEQF
>TRBV10-3
AISKVGGSGLNEQF
>TRBV27
ASSFEGGFGSPLH
>TRBV15
ASSTGRAGGEQY
>TRBV5-5
ASNPGEGQPYEQY
>TRBV29-1
SVRDRQETQY
>TRBV18
ASSDARTGELF
>TRBV28
ASSLRGTASPGNQPQH
>TRBV10-1
ASILVPRNTEAF
>TRBV30
AWSAPTGIRGTDTQY
>TRBV18
ASSPIITHEQY
>TRBV7-2
ASSPILADTQY
>TRBV2
ASSGGRGEHMNTEAF
>TRBV20-1
SVRPGLDYGYT
>TRBV20-1
SATGAQETQY
>TRBV19
ASSRAGSSNQPQH
>TRBV27
ASSTRQGAYNEQF
>TRBV27
ASHSEGKNEQF
>TRBV24-1
ATSDFGGPETQY
>TRBV7-8
ASSLSSVDSGRYYGYT
>TRBV7-9
ASSFDRSQNTEAF
>TRBV20-1
SARDRQGARETQY
>TRBV5-1
ASSLGAGGPKDTQY
>TRBV5-8
ASSINRGYGTEAF
>TRBV20-1
SARFRGRSYNEQF
>TRBV2
ASSRDSGTDTQY
>TRBV6-5
ASSYRRGSSPLH
>TRBV12-3/TRBV12-4
ASSQSQPLNTGGLF
>TRBV6-1
ASSEAIGREQF
>TRBV7-2
ASSKTTGRANEKLF
>TRBV27
ASSPRGRRNNEQF
>TRBV24-1
ATSDPGRKNTGELF
>TRBV12-3/TRBV12-4
ASNPASGVPRDEQF
>TRBV2
ASKRELDTGELF
>TRBV28
ASSSPSAADTDTQY
>TRBV30
ALRSYNEQF
>TRBV18
ASSLTGQGFYNEQF
>TRBV6-1
ASSLARAGELF
>TRBV19
ASSIIRLAGYNEQF
>TRBV9
ASTGLAGEGEQF
>TRBV6-2/TRBV6-3
ASSYGPGQGYEQY
>TRBV20-1
SARGNPGTGSTDTQY
>TRBV20-1
SAPPTSGRAGSYNEQF
>TRBV6-1
ASSPDRAAEAF
>TRBV7-3
ASSAQQGAVNTEAF
>TRBV29-1
SVPGIPGLAGASTDTQY
>TRBV20-1
SAPGGGSGLAGDFWHNEQF
>TRBV10-2
ASSDSGTGGLGEQY
>TRBV6-7
ASSYRARNTEAF
>TRBV9
ASSVGVQTLPSYNEQF
>TRBV6-1
ASREGVNTQY
>TRBV20-1
SAVLTSGRGDEQF
>TRBV6-1
ASSERAEDTQY